These 5 T cell receptor beta chains were all obtained from the same sample, sequenced in a study of OX40 agonist ivuxolimab in advanced cancers. The table came from immunoSEQ multiplex PCR; TCRdb's copy has only in-frame clones and leaves some out. This sample has over 55,000 clones; over 75% occur once, and the top ten carry less than 9.5%. Sequenced material: CD4+ or CD8+ T cells sorted from blood, taken in a trial of the OX40 agonist ivuxolimab. These receptors were taken from an adult with an advanced solid tumor such as melanoma, head and neck, liver or kidney cancer.

The chain uses TRBV28 and TRBJ1-2; D call uncertain. The V and J ends lost 2 bases and 8 bases respectively, with 12 bases between them. The CDR3 has 13 amino acids. Germline assignment: CDR1 MDHEN and CDR2 SYDVKM. CDR3 residues: CASSLPNTRGYTF. The CDR3 bases are TGTGCCAGCAGTTTACCCAACACTCGGGGCTACACCTTC.

V and J are TRBV6-1 and TRBJ2-7, with D unclear. The CDR3 runs to 13 residues. The germline V and J ends were trimmed by 3 bases and 5 bases, with 11 bases remaining between them. Germline V gene sequence: CDR1 MNHNS, CDR2 SASEGT. CDR3 nucleotide sequence: TGTGCCAGCAGTGAGGTTTTTTCCCACGAGCAGTACTTC. This gives the protein CASSEVFSHEQYF.

The CDR3: CASSPGENTEAFF. The CDR3 nucleotides are TGTGCCAGCAGCCCCGGGGAGAACACTGAAGCTTTCTTT. The rearrangement uses TRBV7-8 and TRBJ1-1; D ambiguous. This CDR3 region has 13 residues. Per germline, CDR1 SGHVS and CDR2 FQNEAQ. Trimming removed 5 bases at V and 1 base at J, with 8 bases between. Full variable domain (rest looked up from reference TRBV7-8 and TRBJ1-1): GAGVSQSPRYKVAKRGQDVALRCDPISGHVSLFWYQQALGQGPEFLTYFQNEAQLDKSGLPSDRFFAERPEGSVSTLKIQRTQQEDSAVYLCASSPGENTEAFFGQGTRLTVV.

Worth noting for this clone: Other nucleotide sequences in the sample specify the same CDR3. The genes are TRBV28 and TRBJ1-5; perhaps TRBD1 as D (6 bases). CDR1 and CDR2 from the germline V gene are MDHEN and SYDVKM. There are 17 residues in the CDR3. The V end was cut by 4 bases, the J end by 3 bases, with 19 bases between. The CDR3 nucleotides are TGTGCCAGCAGTTCGCAGGGGCGGGGGGGGCCCAATCAGCCCCAGCATTTT. The encoded protein is CASSSQGRGGPNQPQHF. The whole variable domain, remainder taken from reference TRBV28 and TRBJ1-5, is DVKVTQSSRYLVKRTGEKVFLECVQDMDHENMFWYRQDPGLGLRLIYFSYDVKMKEKGDIPEGYSVSREKKERFSLILESASTNQTSMYLCASSSQGRGGPNQPQHFGDGTRLSIL.

The chain has TRBV7-2 and TRBJ2-7, with D possibly TRBD1 on 6 matching bases. The V gene's germline CDR1 is SGHTA and CDR2 FQGNSA. The CDR3 sequence is 13 residues long. Deletions cut 2 bases from V and 13 bases from J, with 18 bases between. The DNA of the CDR3 is TGTGCCAGCAGCTTACCCGGACAGATTAAGCCCTACTTC. Translation gives CASSLPGQIKPYF.